This TCR beta chain was recorded in a study of T cell repertoires in cytomegalovirus infection. The study, taken as a whole, reports: The ex vivo response was dominated by HLA-C-restricted CMV-specific TCR beta clonotypes.

This clonotype appeared once. No antigen is known for it. CDR1 and CDR2 (germline): LGHNA, YSLEER. This CDR3 comprises 16 residues. The V gene end was trimmed by 3 bases and the J gene end by 0 bases; junction bases not matched to a gene: 3. TCRdb re-analysed the reads in MiXCR, keeping a single row per CDR3 protein. The sample includes about 310,000 distinct CDR3 sequences, 20% to 25% of them seen just once. This sequence joins TRBV4-3 and TRBJ2-7; 12 bases are shared with TRBD2. Material: cultured PBMCs, obtained from culture after CMV antigen stimulation. This receptor was identified in a human donor in good health (CMV status not recorded). Some clones in this sample may be carry-over from other donors' samples. This CDR3 is CASSQGGLAGSYEQYF. The CDR3 DNA sequence: TGCGCCAGCAGCCAGGGGGGACTAGCGGGCTCCTACGAGCAGTACTTC.